The source of this T cell receptor (beta chain) is a study of cytomegalovirus exposure and HLA in healthy donors. Study-level findings and limits: In the analysis, some V segments, TRBV6-2 and TRBV6-3 included, were excluded as indistinguishable.

The V gene end was trimmed by 4 bases and the J gene end by 4 bases; junction bases not matched to a gene: 6. This CDR3 spans 15 amino acids. Germline loops: CDR1 LGHNA, CDR2 YSLEER. Amplification used 60 Vbeta primers and 13 Jbeta primers. Libraries were prepared by immunoSEQ multiplex PCR; TCRdb keeps only in-frame clonotypes and omits some of them. The sample carries some 190,000 clones, 82% recorded once. Concerning this clone itself: Antigen specificity is unknown.

The specimen was PBMCs. The receptor's source is a man aged 40-55 years in good health and CMV-seronegative. The chain links TRBV4-3 to TRBJ1-2; TRBD1 agrees at 10 bases. The CDR3 sequence: CASSLATGGVYGYTF. DNA for the CDR3: TGCGCCAGCAGCCTTGCGACAGGGGGCGTCTATGGCTACACCTTC.